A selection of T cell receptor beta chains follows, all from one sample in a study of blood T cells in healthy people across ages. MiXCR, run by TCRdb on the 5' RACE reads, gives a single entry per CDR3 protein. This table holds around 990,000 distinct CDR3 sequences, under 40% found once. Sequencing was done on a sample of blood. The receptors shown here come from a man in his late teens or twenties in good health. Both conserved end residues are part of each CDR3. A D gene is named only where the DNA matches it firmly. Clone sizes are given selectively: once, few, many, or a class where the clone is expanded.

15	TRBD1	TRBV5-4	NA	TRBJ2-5	CASSSGTVFQETQYF	TGTGCCAGCAGCTCAGGGACAGTGTTCCAAGAGACCCAGTACTTC
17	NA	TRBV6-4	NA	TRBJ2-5	CASRAGLRQNTEETQYF	TGTGCCAGCAGGGCCGGACTCCGCCAGAACACCGAAGAGACCCAGTACTTC
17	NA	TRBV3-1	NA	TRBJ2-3	CASSQGIWGPYTDAQYF	TGTGCCAGCAGCCAAGGGATCTGGGGACCTTACACAGATGCGCAGTATTTT
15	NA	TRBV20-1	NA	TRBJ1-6	CSARVDRYVDSPLHF	TGCAGTGCTAGAGTTGACCGTTATGTAGACTCACCCCTCCACTTT
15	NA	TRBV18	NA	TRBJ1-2	CASSPEKGGRYGYTF	TGTGCCAGCTCACCCGAAAAGGGTGGAAGGTATGGCTACACCTTC
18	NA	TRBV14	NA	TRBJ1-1	CASSQDGTPGRWNTEAFF	TGTGCCAGCAGCCAAGATGGGACCCCCGGCAGGTGGAACACTGAAGCTTTCTTT
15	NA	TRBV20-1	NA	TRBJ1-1	CSARGLRALNTEAFF	TGCAGTGCTAGAGGGTTGAGGGCCTTGAACACTGAAGCTTTCTTT
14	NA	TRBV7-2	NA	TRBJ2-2	CASSTRLVAGELFF	TGTGCCAGCAGCACAAGACTAGTAGCCGGGGAGCTGTTTTTT
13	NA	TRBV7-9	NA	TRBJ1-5	CASSLRERQPQHF	TGTGCCAGCAGCTTAAGGGAGCGTCAGCCCCAGCATTTT
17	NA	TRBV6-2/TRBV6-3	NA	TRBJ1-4	CASQTRTGIATNEKLFF	TGTGCCAGCCAGACACGGACGGGGATAGCAACTAATGAAAAACTGTTTTTT
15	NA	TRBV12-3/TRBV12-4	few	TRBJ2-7	CASSFDASKHYEQYF	TGTGCCAGCAGTTTCGACGCCTCCAAGCACTACGAGCAGTACTTC
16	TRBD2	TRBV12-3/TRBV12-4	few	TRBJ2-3	CASRRDGTRGRDTQYF	TGTGCCAGCAGGAGGGACGGGACTAGGGGTCGAGATACGCAGTATTTT
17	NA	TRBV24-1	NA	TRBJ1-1	CATSDFCGWGPGTGAFF	TGTGCCACCAGTGATTTTTGTGGTTGGGGGCCCGGCACTGGAGCTTTCTTT
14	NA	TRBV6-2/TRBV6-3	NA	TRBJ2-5	CASTRTASQETQYF	TGTGCCAGCACCCGGACAGCATCACAAGAGACCCAGTACTTC
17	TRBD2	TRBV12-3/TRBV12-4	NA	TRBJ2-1	CACSPSSGGFPSYEQFF	TGTGCCTGCAGTCCCTCTAGCGGGGGTTTCCCTTCCTACGAGCAGTTCTTC
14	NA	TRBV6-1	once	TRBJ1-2	CASSEEGAHYGYTF	TGTGCCAGCAGTGAGGAGGGAGCGCACTATGGCTACACCTTC
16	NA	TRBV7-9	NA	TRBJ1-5	CASSYSQGRGNQPQHF	TGTGCCAGCAGCTACTCACAGGGAAGGGGCAATCAGCCCCAGCATTTT
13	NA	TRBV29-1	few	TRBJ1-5	CSVKKGVGQPQHF	TGCAGCGTTAAGAAAGGGGTGGGTCAGCCCCAGCATTTT
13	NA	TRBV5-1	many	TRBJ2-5	CASSLEPTETQYF	TGCGCCAGCAGCTTGGAGCCGACGGAGACCCAGTACTTC
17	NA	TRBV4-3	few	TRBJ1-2	CASSQDGTGPSFYGYTF	TGCGCCAGCAGCCAAGATGGTACCGGACCCTCATTCTATGGCTACACCTTC
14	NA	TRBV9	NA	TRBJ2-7	CASSVVRDAHEQYF	TGTGCCAGCAGCGTAGTTAGGGATGCCCACGAGCAGTACTTC
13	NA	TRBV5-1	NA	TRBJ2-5	CDSGTKGGNEQYF	TGCGACTCGGGGACAAAGGGGGGCAATGAGCAGTACTTC
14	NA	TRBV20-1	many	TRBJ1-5	CSATTIDGNQPQHF	TGCAGTGCTACTACCATCGATGGCAATCAGCCCCAGCATTTT
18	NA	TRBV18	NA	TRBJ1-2	CASSLNRDRWDTNYGYTF	TGTGCCAGCTCACTGAACCGTGACAGGTGGGACACTAACTATGGCTACACCTTC
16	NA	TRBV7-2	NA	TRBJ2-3	CASSQTGGENTDTQYF	TGTGCCAGCAGCCAAACGGGCGGGGAGAACACAGATACGCAGTATTTT
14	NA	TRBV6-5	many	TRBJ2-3	CASGEGQFTDTQYF	TGTGCCAGTGGGGAGGGACAGTTCACAGATACGCAGTATTTT
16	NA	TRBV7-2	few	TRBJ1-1	CASSLAPAGAPGEAFF	TGTGCCAGCAGCTTAGCGCCTGCCGGGGCCCCGGGGGAAGCTTTCTTT
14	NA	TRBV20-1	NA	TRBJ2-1	CSAIGLDSNNEQFF	TGCAGTGCTATTGGCCTCGATTCAAACAATGAGCAGTTCTTC
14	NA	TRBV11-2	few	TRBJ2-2	CASSPVRNTGELFF	TGTGCCAGCAGCCCCGTAAGGAACACCGGGGAGCTGTTTTTT
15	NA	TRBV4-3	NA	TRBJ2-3	CASSPGGTMGDTQYF	TGCGCCAGCAGCCCAGGAGGAACAATGGGGGATACGCAGTATTTT
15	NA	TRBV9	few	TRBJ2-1	CASSGTVNSYNEQFF	TGTGCCAGCAGCGGGACGGTGAACTCCTACAATGAGCAGTTCTTC
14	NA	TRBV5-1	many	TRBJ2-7	CASSLSTGSYEQYF	TGTGCCAGCAGTTTATCTACGGGTTCCTACGAGCAGTACTTC
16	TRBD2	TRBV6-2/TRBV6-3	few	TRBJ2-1	CASNPHGGNSYNEQFF	TGTGCCAGCAATCCTCACGGGGGGAACTCCTACAATGAGCAGTTCTTC